This TCR beta chain was recovered during a study of OX40 agonist ivuxolimab in advanced cancers. Study details: A male proportion of about 84% was recorded, with mean age roughly 62 years and range roughly 23 to 79.

The assay was immunoSEQ multiplex PCR, and TCRdb's table has in-frame clones only and misses some. The sample shows 70,000 to 95,000 clones, 83% of them seen only once. Germline trimming cut 1 base from V and 5 bases from J; bases unmatched to any gene: 5. CDR1 and CDR2 from the germline V gene are SGHDN and FVKESK. The length of the CDR3 is 14 residues. As to this clone: Antigen: not known.

Study-level results: Clonal expansion was seen in CD4+ and CD8+ blood T cells by week 6 at 0.1 to 3.0 mg/kg.

V is TRBV14 and J is TRBJ2-7, with 7 positions matching TRBD1. Sample: CD4+ or CD8+ T cells sorted from blood, taken in a trial of the OX40 agonist ivuxolimab. This clonotype originated in an adult with an advanced solid tumor such as melanoma, head and neck, liver or kidney cancer. Here the CDR3 DNA reads TGTGCCAGCAGCCAAGTATACAGGGGCGACGAGCAGTACTTC. Translation gives CASSQVYRGDEQYF.